This note documents a single T cell receptor (beta chain) sequence. This sample was included in a study of CD8+ T cells in alopecia areata. It was cDNA, reverse transcribed from extracted RNA, that served as the sequencing template. Sequencing was performed with immunoSEQ multiplex PCR; in TCRdb, only in-frame clones are kept and a portion is missing. The table shows roughly 150,000 clones, with 58% occurring only once. CDR1 is SNHLY and CDR2 is FYNNEI in the germline V gene. CDR3 length: 14 residues. V trimming: 1 base; J trimming: 8 bases; junction bases outside the gene matches: 7. Sequences were derived from CD4+ T cells sorted from blood, sampled at week 0. The chain is built from TRBV2 and TRBJ1-2, with 7 positions matching TRBD1. The TCR was taken from a human donor with alopecia areata. The CDR3 spells CASSEVVRGVGYTF. The CDR3, as DNA: TGTGCCAGCAGTGAAGTGGTCAGGGGGGTAGGCTACACCTTC.